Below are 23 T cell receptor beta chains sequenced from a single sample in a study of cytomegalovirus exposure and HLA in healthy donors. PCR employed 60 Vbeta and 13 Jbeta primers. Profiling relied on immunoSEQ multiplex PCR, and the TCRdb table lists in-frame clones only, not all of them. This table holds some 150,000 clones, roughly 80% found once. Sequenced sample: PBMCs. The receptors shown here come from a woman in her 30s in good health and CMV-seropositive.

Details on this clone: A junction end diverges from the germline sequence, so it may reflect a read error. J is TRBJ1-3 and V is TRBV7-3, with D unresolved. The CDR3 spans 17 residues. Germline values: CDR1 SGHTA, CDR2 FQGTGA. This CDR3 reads CSSSLTMEKEDGNTIYF. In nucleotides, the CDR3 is TGTTCCAGCAGCTTAACTATGGAGAAGGAGGATGGAAACACCATATATTTT.

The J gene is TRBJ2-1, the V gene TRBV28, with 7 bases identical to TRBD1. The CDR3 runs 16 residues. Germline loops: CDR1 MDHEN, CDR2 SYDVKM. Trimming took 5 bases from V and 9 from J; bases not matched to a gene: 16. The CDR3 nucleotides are TGTGCCAGCAGTCGCATACCGGGACAGCCAATAGCTGAGCAGTTCTTC. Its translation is CASSRIPGQPIAEQFF.

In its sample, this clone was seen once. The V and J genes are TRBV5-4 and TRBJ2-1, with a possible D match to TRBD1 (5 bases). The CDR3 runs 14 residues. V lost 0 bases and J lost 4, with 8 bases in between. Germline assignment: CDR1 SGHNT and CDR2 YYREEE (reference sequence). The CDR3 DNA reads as TGTGCCAGCAGCTTGGAGACAGTATACAATGAGCAGTTCTTC. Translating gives CASSLETVYNEQFF. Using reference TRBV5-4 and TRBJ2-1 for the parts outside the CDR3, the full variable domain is ETGVTQSPTHLIKTRGQQVTLRCSSQSGHNTVSWYQQALGQGPQFIFQYYREEENGRGNFPPRFSGLQFPNYSSELNVNALELDDSALYLCASSLETVYNEQFFGPGTRLTVL.

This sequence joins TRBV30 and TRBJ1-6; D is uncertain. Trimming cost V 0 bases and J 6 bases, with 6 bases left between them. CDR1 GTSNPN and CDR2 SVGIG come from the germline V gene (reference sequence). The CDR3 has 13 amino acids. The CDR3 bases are TGTGCCTGGAGTGTAACCGGTAATTCACCCCTCCACTTT. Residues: CAWSVTGNSPLHF.

CDR3 sequence: CASSGGGGAGETQYF. CDR3 DNA sequence: TGTGCCAGCAGCGGTGGCGGGGGGGCCGGGGAGACCCAGTACTTC. The chain uses TRBV9 and TRBJ2-5, with 9 bases matching TRBD2. The V segment lost 3 bases and the J segment 5 bases; nucleotides outside the gene matches: 8. This CDR3 is built from 15 residues. CDR1 and CDR2 (germline): SGDLS, YYNGEE.

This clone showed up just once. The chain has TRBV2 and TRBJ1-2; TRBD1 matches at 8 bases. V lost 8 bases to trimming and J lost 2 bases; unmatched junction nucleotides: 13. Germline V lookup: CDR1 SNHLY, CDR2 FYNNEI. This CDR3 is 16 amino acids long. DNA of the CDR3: TGTGCCAGCGGTCACCCGACAGGGGCTGGGAACTATGGCTACACCTTC. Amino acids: CASGHPTGAGNYGYTF.

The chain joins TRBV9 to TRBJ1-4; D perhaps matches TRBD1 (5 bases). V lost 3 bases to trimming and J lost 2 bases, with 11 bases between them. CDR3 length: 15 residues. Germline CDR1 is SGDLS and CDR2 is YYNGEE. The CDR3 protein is CASSEGSTTNEKLFF. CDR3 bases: TGTGCCAGCAGCGAGGGGTCCACGACTAATGAAAAACTGTTTTTT.

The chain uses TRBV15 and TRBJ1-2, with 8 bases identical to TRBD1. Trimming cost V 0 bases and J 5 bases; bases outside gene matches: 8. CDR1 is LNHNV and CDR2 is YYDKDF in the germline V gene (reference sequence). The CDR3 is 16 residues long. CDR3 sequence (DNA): TGTGCCACCAGCAGAGATCGGTCAGGGGGCGGATATGGCTACACCTTC. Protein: CATSRDRSGGGYGYTF.

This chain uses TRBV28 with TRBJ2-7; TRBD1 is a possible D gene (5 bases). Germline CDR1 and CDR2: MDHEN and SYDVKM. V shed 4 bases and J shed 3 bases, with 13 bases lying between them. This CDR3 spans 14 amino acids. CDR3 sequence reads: CASSSETADYEQYF. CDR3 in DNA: TGTGCCAGCAGTTCCGAGACAGCAGACTACGAGCAGTACTTC.

The CDR3 spells CASSTSHTEAFF. The CDR3 bases are TGTGCCAGCAGTACTTCCCACACTGAAGCTTTCTTT. The chain is built from TRBV28 and TRBJ1-1; D gene unclear. Germline assignment: CDR1 MDHEN and CDR2 SYDVKM. The CDR3 loop spans 12 amino acids. V was pared by 5 bases and J by 3 bases, with 7 bases between.

The CDR3 DNA reads as TGTGCAAGTCGCTCCGGGGGGAGCGGGGGGCCCGGTGGTATAGATACGCAGTATTTT. Its protein product is CASRSGGSGGPGGIDTQYF. This chain connects TRBV12-2 to TRBJ2-3; TRBD2 is taken as the D call from the table, unchecked against the DNA. TRBV12-2 is recorded as a pseudogene. CDR3 length equals 19 residues.

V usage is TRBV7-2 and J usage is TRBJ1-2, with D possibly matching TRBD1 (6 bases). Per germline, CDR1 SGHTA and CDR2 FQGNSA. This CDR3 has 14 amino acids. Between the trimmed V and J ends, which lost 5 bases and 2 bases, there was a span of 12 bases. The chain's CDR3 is CASSPRTANYGYTF. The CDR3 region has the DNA TGTGCCAGCAGCCCCCGGACAGCAAACTATGGCTACACCTTC. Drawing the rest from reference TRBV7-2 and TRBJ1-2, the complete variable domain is GAGVSQSPSNKVTEKGKDVELRCDPISGHTALYWYRQSLGQGLEFLIYFQGNSAPDKSGLPSDRFSAERTGGSVSTLTIQRTQQEDSAVYLCASSPRTANYGYTFGSGTRLTVV.

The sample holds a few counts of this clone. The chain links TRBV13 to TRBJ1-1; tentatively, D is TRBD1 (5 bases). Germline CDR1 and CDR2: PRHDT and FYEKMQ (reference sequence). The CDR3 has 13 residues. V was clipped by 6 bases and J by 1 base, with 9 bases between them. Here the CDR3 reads CASSLRGNTEAFF. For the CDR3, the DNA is TGTGCCAGCAGTCTAAGGGGGAACACTGAAGCTTTCTTT.

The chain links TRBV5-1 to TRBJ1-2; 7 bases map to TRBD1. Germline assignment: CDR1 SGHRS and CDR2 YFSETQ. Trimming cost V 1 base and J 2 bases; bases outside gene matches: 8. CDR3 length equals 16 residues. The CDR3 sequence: CASSLQGGLLNYGYTF. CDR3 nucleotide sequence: TGCGCCAGCAGCTTGCAGGGGGGACTTTTAAACTATGGCTACACCTTC.

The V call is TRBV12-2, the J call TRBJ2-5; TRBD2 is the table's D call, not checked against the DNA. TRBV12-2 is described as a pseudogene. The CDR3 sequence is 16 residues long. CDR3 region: CASRNEVGTRQETQYF. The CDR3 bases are TGTGCAAGTCGCAACGAGGTAGGGACTAGGCAAGAGACCCAGTACTTC.

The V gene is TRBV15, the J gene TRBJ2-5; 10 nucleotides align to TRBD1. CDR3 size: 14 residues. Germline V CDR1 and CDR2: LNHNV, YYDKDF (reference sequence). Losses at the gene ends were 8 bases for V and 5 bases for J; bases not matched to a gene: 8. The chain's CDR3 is CATDDRGQTETQYF. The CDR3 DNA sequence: TGTGCCACCGACGACAGGGGGCAAACGGAGACCCAGTACTTC.

The CDR3 reads CASSSRTSGTYNEQFF. The CDR3 DNA reads TGTGCCAGCAGCTCTCGGACTAGCGGGACCTACAATGAGCAGTTCTTC. The chain joins TRBV7-2 to TRBJ2-1, with 12 bases that match TRBD2. V lost 4 bases to trimming and J lost 2 bases; unmatched junction nucleotides: 3. The CDR3 sequence is 16 residues long. CDR1 and CDR2 (germline): SGHTA, FQGNSA.

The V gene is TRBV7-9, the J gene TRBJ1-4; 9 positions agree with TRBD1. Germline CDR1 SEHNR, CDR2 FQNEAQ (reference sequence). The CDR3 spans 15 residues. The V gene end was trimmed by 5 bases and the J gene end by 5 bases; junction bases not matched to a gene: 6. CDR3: CASSRGDRVNEKLFF. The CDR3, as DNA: TGTGCCAGCAGCCGTGGGGACAGGGTAAATGAAAAACTGTTTTTT.

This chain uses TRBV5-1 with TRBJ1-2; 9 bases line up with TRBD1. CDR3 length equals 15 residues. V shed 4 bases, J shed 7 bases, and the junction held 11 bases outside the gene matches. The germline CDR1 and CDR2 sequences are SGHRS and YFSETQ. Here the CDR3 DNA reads TGCGCCAGCAGCACCCGGGACAGGGCCGAATCTGGCTACACCTTC. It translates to CASSTRDRAESGYTF.

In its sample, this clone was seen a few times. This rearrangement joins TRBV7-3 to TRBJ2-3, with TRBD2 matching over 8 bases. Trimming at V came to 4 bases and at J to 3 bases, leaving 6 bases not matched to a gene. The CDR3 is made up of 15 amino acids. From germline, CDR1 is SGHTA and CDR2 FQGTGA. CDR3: CASSSTGGLTDTQYF. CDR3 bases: TGTGCCAGCAGCTCTACGGGAGGGCTAACAGATACGCAGTATTTT.

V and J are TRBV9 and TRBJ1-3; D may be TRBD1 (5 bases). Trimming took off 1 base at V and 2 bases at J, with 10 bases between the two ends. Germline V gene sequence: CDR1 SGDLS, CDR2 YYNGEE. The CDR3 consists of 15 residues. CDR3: CASSVSVGAGNTIYF. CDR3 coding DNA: TGTGCCAGCAGCGTAAGTGTAGGGGCTGGAAACACCATATATTTT.

CDR3 sequence reads: CASSLAGYEQYF. CDR3 DNA: TGTGCCAGCAGCTTAGCAGGTTACGAGCAGTACTTC. The chain links TRBV11-2 to TRBJ2-7; D is undetermined. Germline CDR1 is SGHAT and CDR2 is FQNNGV. The CDR3 consists of 12 residues. With 1 base removed from V and 4 bases from J, the gap between germline ends came to 5 bases. The variable domain in full, completed from reference TRBV11-2 and TRBJ2-7, reads EAGVAQSPRYKIIEKRQSVAFWCNPISGHATLYWYQQILGQGPKLLIQFQNNGVVDDSQLPKDRFSAERLKGVDSTLKIQPAKLEDSAVYLCASSLAGYEQYFGPGTRLTVT.

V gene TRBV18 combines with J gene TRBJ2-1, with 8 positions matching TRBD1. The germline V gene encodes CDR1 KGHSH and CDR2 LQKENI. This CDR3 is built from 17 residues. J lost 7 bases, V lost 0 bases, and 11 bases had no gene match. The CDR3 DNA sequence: TGTGCCAGCTCACCACCGAACCGCAGACAGGGGAAAAATGAGCAGTTCTTC. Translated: CASSPPNRRQGKNEQFF.